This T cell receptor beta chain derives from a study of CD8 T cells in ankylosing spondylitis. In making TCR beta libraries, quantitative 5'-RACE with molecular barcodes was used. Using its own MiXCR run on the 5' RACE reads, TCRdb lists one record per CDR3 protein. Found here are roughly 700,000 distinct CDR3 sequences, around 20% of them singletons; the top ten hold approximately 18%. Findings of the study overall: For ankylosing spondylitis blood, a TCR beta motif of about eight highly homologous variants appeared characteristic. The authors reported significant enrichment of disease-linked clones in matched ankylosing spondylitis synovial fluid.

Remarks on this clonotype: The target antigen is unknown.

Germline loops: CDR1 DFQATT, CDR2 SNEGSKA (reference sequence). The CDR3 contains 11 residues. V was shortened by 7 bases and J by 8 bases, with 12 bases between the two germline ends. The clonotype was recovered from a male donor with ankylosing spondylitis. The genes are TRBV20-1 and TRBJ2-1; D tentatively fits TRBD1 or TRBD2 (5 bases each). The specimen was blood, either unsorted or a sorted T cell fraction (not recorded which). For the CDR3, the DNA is TGCAGTGTTCAGGGAGCGGATGAGCAGTTCTTC. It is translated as CSVQGADEQFF.